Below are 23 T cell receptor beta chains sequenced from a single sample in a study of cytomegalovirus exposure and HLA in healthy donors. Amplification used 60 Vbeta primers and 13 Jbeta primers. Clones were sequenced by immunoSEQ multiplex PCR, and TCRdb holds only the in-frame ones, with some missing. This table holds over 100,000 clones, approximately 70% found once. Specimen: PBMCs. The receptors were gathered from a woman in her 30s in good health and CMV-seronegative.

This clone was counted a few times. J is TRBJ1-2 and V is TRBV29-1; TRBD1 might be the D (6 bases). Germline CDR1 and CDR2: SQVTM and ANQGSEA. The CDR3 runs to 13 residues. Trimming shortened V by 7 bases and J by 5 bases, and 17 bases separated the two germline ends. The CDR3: CSAAGQRVYGYTF. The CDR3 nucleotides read TGCAGCGCCGCTGGACAGCGAGTGTATGGCTACACCTTC.

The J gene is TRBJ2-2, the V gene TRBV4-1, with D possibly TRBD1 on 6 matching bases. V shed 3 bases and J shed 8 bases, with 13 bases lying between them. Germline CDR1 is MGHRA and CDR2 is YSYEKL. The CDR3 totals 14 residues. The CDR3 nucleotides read TGCGCCAGCAGCCATAACGACAGGACGGGGGAGCTGTTTTTT. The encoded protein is CASSHNDRTGELFF.

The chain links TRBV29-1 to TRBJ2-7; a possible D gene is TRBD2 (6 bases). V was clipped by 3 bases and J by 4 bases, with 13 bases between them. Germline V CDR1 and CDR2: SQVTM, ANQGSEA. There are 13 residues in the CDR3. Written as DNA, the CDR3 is TGCAGCGTTGACAAGGGACTTGGGTACGAGCAGTACTTC. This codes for CSVDKGLGYEQYF.

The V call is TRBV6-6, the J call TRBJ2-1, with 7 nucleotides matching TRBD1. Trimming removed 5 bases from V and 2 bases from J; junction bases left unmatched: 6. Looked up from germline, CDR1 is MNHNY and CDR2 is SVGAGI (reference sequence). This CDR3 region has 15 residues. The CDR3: CASSPGTEAYNEQFF. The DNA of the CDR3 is TGTGCCAGCAGTCCCGGGACAGAAGCCTACAATGAGCAGTTCTTC.

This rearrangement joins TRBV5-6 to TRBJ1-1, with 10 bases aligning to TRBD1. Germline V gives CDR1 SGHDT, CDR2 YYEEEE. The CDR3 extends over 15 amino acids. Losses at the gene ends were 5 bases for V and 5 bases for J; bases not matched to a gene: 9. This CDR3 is CASRTTGGPGTEAFF. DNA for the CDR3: TGTGCCAGCAGGACGACAGGGGGCCCTGGGACTGAAGCTTTCTTT.

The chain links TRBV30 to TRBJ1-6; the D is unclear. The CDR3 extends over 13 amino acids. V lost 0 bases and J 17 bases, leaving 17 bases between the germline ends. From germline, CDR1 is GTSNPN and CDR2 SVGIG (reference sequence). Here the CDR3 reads CAWSVVSGGIVHF. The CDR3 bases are TGTGCCTGGAGTGTAGTGTCAGGCGGGATTGTCCACTTT.

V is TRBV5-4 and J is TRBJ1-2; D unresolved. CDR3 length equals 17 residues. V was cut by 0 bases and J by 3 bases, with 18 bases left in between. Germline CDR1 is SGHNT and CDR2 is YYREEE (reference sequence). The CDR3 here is CASSLGGSGPYYYGYTF. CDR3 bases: TGTGCCAGCAGCTTGGGAGGGAGCGGCCCCTACTACTATGGCTACACCTTC.

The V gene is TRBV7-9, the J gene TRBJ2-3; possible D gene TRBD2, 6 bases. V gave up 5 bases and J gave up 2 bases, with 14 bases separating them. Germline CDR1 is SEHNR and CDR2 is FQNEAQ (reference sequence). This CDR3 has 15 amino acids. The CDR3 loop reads CASSPRSGLTDTQYF. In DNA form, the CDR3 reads TGTGCCAGCAGCCCCCGGTCGGGACTCACAGATACGCAGTATTTT.

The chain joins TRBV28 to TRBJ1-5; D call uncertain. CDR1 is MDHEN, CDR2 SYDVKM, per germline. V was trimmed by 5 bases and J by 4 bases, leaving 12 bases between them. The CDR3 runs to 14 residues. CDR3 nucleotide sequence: TGTGCCAGCAGTCTGACATCCCCTAATCAGCCCCAGCATTTT. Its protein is CASSLTSPNQPQHF.

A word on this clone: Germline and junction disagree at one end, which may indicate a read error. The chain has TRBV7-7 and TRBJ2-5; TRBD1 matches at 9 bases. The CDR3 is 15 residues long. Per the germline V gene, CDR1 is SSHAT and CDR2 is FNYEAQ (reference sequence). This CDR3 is CASSPQGARGETQYF. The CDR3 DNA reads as TGTGCTAGCAGCCCACAGGGGGCGCGGGGAGAGACCCAGTACTTC. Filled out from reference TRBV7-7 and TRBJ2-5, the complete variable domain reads GAGVSQSPRYKVTKRGQDVTLRCDPISSHATLYWYQQALGQGPEFLTYFNYEAQPDKSGLPSDRFSAERPEGSISTLTIQRTEQRDSAMYRCASSPQGARGETQYFGPGTRLLVL.

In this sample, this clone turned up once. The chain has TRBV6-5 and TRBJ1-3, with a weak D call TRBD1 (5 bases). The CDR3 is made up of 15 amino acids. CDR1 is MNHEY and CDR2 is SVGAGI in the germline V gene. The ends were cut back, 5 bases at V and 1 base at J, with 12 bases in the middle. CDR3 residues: CASSNNQGSGNTIYF. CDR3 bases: TGTGCCAGCAGTAACAATCAGGGATCTGGAAACACCATATATTTT.

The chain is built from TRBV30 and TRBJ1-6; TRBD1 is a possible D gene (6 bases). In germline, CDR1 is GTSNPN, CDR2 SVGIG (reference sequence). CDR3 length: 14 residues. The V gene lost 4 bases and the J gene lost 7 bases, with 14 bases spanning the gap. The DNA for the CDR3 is TGTGCCTGGAATACGGACAGTGAGAATTCACCCCTCCACTTT. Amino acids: CAWNTDSENSPLHF.

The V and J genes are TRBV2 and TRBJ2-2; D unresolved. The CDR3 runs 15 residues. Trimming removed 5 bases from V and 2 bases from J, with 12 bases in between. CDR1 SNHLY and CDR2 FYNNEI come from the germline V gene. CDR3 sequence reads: CASSPRSINTGELFF. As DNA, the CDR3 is TGTGCCAGCAGTCCGAGGAGCATAAACACCGGGGAGCTGTTTTTT.

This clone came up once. In nucleotides, the CDR3 is TGTGCCAGCAGTGAAGCGGTAAAACTAGCGAAGGAGACCCAGTACTTC. Translation: CASSEAVKLAKETQYF. V usage is TRBV2 and J usage is TRBJ2-5, with 7 bases fitting TRBD2. Germline values: CDR1 SNHLY, CDR2 FYNNEI. J gave up 5 bases and V 0 bases, and 9 bases lay outside the gene matches. The CDR3 covers 16 residues. The whole variable domain, filled in from reference TRBV2 and TRBJ2-5, reads EPEVTQTPSHQVTQMGQEVILRCVPISNHLYFYWYRQILGQKVEFLVSFYNNEISEKSEIFDDQFSVERPDGSNFTLKIRSTKLEDSAMYFCASSEAVKLAKETQYFGPGTRLLVL.

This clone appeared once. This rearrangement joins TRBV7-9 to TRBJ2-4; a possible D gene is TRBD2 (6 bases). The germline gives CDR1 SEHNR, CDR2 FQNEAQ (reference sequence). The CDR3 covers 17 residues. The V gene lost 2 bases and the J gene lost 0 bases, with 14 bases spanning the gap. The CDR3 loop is CASSLSTGRLAKNIQYF. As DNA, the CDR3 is TGTGCCAGCAGCTTAAGTACGGGGAGGCTAGCCAAAAACATTCAGTACTTC. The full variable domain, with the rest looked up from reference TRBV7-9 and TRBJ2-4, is DTGVSQNPRHKITKRGQNVTFRCDPISEHNRLYWYRQTLGQGPEFLTYFQNEAQLEKSRLLSDRFSAERPKGSFSTLEIQRTEQGDSAMYLCASSLSTGRLAKNIQYFGAGTRLSVL.

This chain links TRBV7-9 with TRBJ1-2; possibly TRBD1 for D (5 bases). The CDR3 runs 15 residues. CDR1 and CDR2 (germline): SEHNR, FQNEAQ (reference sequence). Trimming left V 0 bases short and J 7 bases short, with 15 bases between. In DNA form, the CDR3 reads TGTGCCAGCAGCTTAGCGGAGGGAGGGGCAACTGGCTACACCTTC. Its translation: CASSLAEGGATGYTF.

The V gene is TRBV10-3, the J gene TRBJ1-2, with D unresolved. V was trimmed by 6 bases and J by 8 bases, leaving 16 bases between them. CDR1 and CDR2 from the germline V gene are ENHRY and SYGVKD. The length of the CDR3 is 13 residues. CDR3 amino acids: CAISPDNIVGYTF. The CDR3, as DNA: TGTGCCATCAGCCCTGACAATATAGTCGGCTACACCTTC.

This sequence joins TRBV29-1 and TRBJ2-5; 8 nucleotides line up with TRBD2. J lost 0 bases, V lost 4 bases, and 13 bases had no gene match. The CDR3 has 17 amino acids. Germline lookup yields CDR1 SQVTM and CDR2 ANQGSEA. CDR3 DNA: TGCAGCGTTGCCCGGGGGGGGGAAGCGCCGTACCAAGAGACCCAGTACTTC. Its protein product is CSVARGGEAPYQETQYF.

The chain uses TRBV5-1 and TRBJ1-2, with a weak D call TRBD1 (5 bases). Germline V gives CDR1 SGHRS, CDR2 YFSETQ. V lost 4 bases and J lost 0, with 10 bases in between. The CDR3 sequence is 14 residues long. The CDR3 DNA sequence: TGCGCCAGCAGCAGAACGACAGCTAACTATGGCTACACCTTC. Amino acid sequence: CASSRTTANYGYTF.

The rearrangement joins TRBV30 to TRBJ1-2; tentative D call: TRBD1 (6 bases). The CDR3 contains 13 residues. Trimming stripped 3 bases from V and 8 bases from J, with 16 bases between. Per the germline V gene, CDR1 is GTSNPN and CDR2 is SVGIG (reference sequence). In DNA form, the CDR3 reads TGTGCCTGGAGGGGACGGGACATCTTAGGCTACACCTTC. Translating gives CAWRGRDILGYTF.

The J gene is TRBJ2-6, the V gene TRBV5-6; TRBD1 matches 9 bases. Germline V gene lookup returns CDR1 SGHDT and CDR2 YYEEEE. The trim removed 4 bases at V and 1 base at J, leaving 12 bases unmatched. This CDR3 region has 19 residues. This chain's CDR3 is CASSRLQGAFLSGANVLTF. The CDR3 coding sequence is TGTGCCAGCAGCCGCCTACAGGGGGCGTTCCTTTCTGGGGCCAACGTCCTGACTTTC.

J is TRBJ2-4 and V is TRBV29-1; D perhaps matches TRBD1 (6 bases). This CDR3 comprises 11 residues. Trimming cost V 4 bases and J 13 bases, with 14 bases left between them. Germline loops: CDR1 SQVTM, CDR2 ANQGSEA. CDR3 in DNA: TGCAGCGTTGGGTCCGACAGGCAACAGTACTTC. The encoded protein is CSVGSDRQQYF.

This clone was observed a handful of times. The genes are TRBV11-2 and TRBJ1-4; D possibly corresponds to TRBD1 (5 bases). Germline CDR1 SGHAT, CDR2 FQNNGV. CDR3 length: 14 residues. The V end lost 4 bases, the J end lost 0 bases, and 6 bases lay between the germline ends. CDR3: CASSWGATNEKLFF. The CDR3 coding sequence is TGTGCCAGCAGCTGGGGGGCAACTAATGAAAAACTGTTTTTT.